This TCR beta chain was sequenced during a study of molecular identifiers for immune sequencing clone quantification. CDR3 length: 15 amino acids. The ends were cut back, 3 bases at V and 4 bases at J, with 14 bases in the middle. The germline CDR1 and CDR2 sequences are SGHTA and FQGNSA. Each CDR3 protein is one row after TCRdb ran MiXCR on the PCR reads. The sample lists under 650,000 distinct CDR3 sequences, just under 20% occurring once. This clonotype was recorded many times. Its antigen is currently unknown. Each library that profiled naive CD8 cells came from 20,000 to 1,000,000 sorted cells with 10%, 30% or 50% RNA. Notes on the study in general: The study found clones above 20 RNA copies held over 98% of effector molecules and under 1% in naive cells.

The sequenced material came from naive CD8+ T cells from blood, with Jurkat cell RNA spiked in. Specified subset: FACS-sorted CD8+CD4-CCR7+CD45RA+ naive T cells. The sequence came from a human donor in good health. Some libraries in this study had Jurkat cell RNA spiked in. V and J are TRBV7-2 and TRBJ2-3, with D possibly matching TRBD2 (5 bases). CDR3 nucleotides: TGTGCCAGCAGCTTCAGCAAAAGAGGGTCAGATACGCAGTATTTT. Encoded protein: CASSFSKRGSDTQYF.